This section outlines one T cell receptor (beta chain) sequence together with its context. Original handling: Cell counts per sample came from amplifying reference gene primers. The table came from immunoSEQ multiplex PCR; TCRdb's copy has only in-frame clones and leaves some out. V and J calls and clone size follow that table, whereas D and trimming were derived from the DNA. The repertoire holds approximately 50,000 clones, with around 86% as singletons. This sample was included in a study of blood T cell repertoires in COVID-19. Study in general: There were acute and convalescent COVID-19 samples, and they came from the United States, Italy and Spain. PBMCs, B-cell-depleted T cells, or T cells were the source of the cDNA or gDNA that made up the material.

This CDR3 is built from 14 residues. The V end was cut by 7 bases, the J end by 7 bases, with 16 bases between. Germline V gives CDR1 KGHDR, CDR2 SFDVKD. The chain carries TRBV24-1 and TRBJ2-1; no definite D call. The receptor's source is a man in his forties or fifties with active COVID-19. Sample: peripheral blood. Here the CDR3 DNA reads TGTGCCACCAGCAGTACCATAGCCGGGAATGAGCAGTTCTTC. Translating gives CATSSTIAGNEQFF.